These 23 T cell receptor beta chains originate from one sample sequenced in a study of Ad26.COV2.S vaccination and SARS-CoV-2 variants. TCRdb keeps only in-frame clones here, not all; method: immunoSEQ multiplex PCR. Among some 480,000 clones, approximately 90% were seen once, and the ten largest hold about 13%. Treatment in this sample: about 20 received Ad26.COV2.S at low or high dose, single or two shots; about 5 received placebo; per-sample allocation not given. Specimens were obtained on day 63 following the first vaccine or placebo injection. The material sequenced was peripheral blood, taken in a trial of Ad26.COV2.S vaccine versus placebo. The source of these receptors is a person aged 18-60 years who received the Ad26.COV2.S COVID-19 vaccine or a placebo.

The rearrangement uses TRBV5-4 and TRBJ1-2, with D possibly being TRBD1 (5 bases). This CDR3 has 14 residues. Germline CDR1 SGHNT, CDR2 YYREEE (reference sequence). The ends were cut back, 3 bases at V and 7 bases at J, with 16 bases in the middle. CDR3 in amino acids: CASSSITDSGGYTF. In nucleotides, the CDR3 is TGTGCCAGCAGCTCGATTACCGACAGTGGTGGCTACACCTTC.

A word on this clone: The junction shows a germline mismatch at one end, possibly a read error. The V and J genes are TRBV7-2 and TRBJ2-7; 9 bases are shared with TRBD1. CDR3 length equals 15 residues. Germline V CDR1 and CDR2: SGHTA, FQGNSA. The CDR3: CASSLAGQGIYEQYF. The CDR3 DNA reads as TGTGCCAGCAGCCTAGCCGGACAGGGGATCTACGAGCAGTACTTC.

J is TRBJ2-7 and V is TRBV3-1 (or the pseudogene TRBV3-2); D ambiguous. V gave up 1 base and J gave up 8 bases, with 12 bases separating them. The germline gives CDR1 LGHDT, CDR2 YNNKEL (reference sequence). This CDR3 region has 13 residues. In nucleotides, the CDR3 is TGTGCCAGCAGCCAAGGAGTGTCAGGCCAGCAGTACTTC. Its translation: CASSQGVSGQQYF.

The CDR3 DNA sequence: TGTGCCAGCAGCCCGACAGGGGGCTCCTACGAGCAGTACTTC. As protein: CASSPTGGSYEQYF. The rearrangement uses TRBV7-9 and TRBJ2-7; 9 nucleotides match TRBD1. The CDR3 loop spans 14 amino acids. CDR1 and CDR2 from the germline V gene are SEHNR and FQNEAQ (reference sequence). The V gene end was trimmed by 5 bases and the J gene end by 0 bases; junction bases not matched to a gene: 2.

This clone has a handful of counts. V and J are TRBV6-1 and TRBJ1-5, with D possibly being TRBD1 (6 bases). CDR3 size: 15 residues. The V gene's germline CDR1 is MNHNS and CDR2 SASEGT. The V end lost 2 bases, the J end lost 2 bases, and 10 bases lay between the germline ends. CDR3 DNA sequence: TGTGCCAGCAGTGAACGGGGGCGAGGCAATCAGCCCCAGCATTTT. Translating gives CASSERGRGNQPQHF.

J is TRBJ2-7 and V is TRBV5-4, with 9 bases identical to TRBD2. V lost 4 bases, J lost 1 base, and 12 bases stayed unmatched. Germline V gene sequence: CDR1 SGHNT, CDR2 YYREEE (reference sequence). The CDR3 totals 17 residues. The CDR3 sequence: CASSRPPSGVRSYEQYF. The DNA of the CDR3 is TGTGCCAGCAGCAGACCCCCTAGCGGGGTTCGGTCCTACGAGCAGTACTTC.

The rearrangement joins TRBV9 to TRBJ1-3; no firm D call. The CDR3 consists of 15 residues. Germline assignment: CDR1 SGDLS and CDR2 YYNGEE. Trimming took off 4 bases at V and 7 bases at J, with 18 bases between the two ends. The CDR3 DNA reads TGTGCCAGCAGCCCACCCGCGGGCGTCCGTAACACCATATATTTT. Residues: CASSPPAGVRNTIYF. Based on the CDR3 plus reference TRBV9 and TRBJ1-3, the full variable domain is DSGVTQTPKHLITATGQRVTLRCSPRSGDLSVYWYQQSLDQGLQFLIQYYNGEERAKGNILERFSAQQFPDLHSELNLSSLELGDSALYFCASSPPAGVRNTIYFGEGSWLTVV.

The rearrangement uses TRBV5-1 and TRBJ1-1; D is possibly TRBD1 (5 bases). Germline V gene lookup returns CDR1 SGHRS and CDR2 YFSETQ. The CDR3 spans 16 residues. Trimming stripped 2 bases from V and 2 bases from J, with 16 bases between. CDR3 nucleotide sequence: TGCGCCAGCAGCTTCGGGGGTGAAGGGGACAACACTGAAGCTTTCTTT. Protein: CASSFGGEGDNTEAFF.

This chain connects TRBV2 to TRBJ1-6; D not resolved. This CDR3 spans 12 amino acids. Trimming removed 4 bases from V and 4 bases from J, with 2 bases in between. Per germline, CDR1 SNHLY and CDR2 FYNNEI. The DNA for the CDR3 is TGTGCCAGCAGTGTATATAATTCACCCCTCCACTTT. Translation: CASSVYNSPLHF.

This clone appeared a few times. The rearrangement links TRBV12-3 or TRBV12-4 to TRBJ1-5; 8 bases map to TRBD1. After removal of 3 bases from V and 8 bases from J, the junction contained 3 bases not matched to a gene. The CDR3 runs to 13 residues. In nucleotides, the CDR3 is TGTGCCAGCAGTTTCACACAGGGGGAGCCCCAGCATTTT. Its protein product is CASSFTQGEPQHF.

This chain uses TRBV28 with TRBJ2-5; the D gene is possibly TRBD1 (6 bases). CDR1 and CDR2 (germline): MDHEN, SYDVKM. The CDR3 consists of 15 residues. V was shortened by 5 bases and J by 4 bases, with 17 bases between the two germline ends. CDR3 in amino acids: CASSPMGQGRETQYF. CDR3 coding DNA: TGTGCCAGCAGTCCCATGGGGCAGGGGAGAGAGACCCAGTACTTC.

V gene TRBV13 combines with J gene TRBJ1-4, with D perhaps matching TRBD1 (5 bases). The CDR3 totals 14 residues. V lost 3 bases to trimming and J lost 5 bases, with 10 bases between them. CDR1 and CDR2 from the germline V gene are PRHDT and FYEKMQ (reference sequence). The CDR3 loop is CASSFRTPNEKLFF. The CDR3 bases are TGTGCCAGCAGCTTCAGGACACCAAATGAAAAACTGTTTTTT.

This chain joins TRBV5-1 and TRBJ2-5; TRBD1 matches at 9 bases. Germline lookup yields CDR1 SGHRS and CDR2 YFSETQ. The CDR3 consists of 13 residues. The trim removed 5 bases at V and 7 bases at J, leaving 6 bases unmatched. CDR3 DNA: TGCGCCAGCAGAGGGACAGGGATGGGGACCCAGTACTTC. Its protein product is CASRGTGMGTQYF.

The V call is TRBV10-2, the J call TRBJ2-2; D might be TRBD1 (5 bases). CDR1 WSHSY and CDR2 SAAADI come from the germline V gene. Trimming took off 8 bases at V and 11 bases at J, with 12 bases between the two ends. CDR3 length: 11 residues. The CDR3 DNA reads TGCGCCAGCTGGGGCTCAGCCGAGCTGTTTTTT. It translates to CASWGSAELFF.

This sequence joins TRBV28 and TRBJ2-1; 11 nucleotides line up with TRBD2. CDR1 is MDHEN and CDR2 is SYDVKM in the germline V gene. This CDR3 is built from 14 residues. The V and J ends lost 8 bases and 7 bases, in that order; junction bases with no gene match: 7. CDR3 in DNA: TGTGCCAGCCAAACTAGCGGGAGTAGGAATGAGCAGTTCTTC. It yields the protein CASQTSGSRNEQFF.

The V call is TRBV6-6, the J call TRBJ1-3; no clear D. From germline, CDR1 is MNHNY and CDR2 SVGAGI (reference sequence). Trimming took 6 bases from V and 0 from J, leaving 12 bases between them. The CDR3 sequence is 15 residues long. The CDR3 loop reads CASRPGISSGNTIYF. In DNA, the CDR3 is TGTGCCAGCAGGCCCGGGATCAGCTCTGGAAACACCATATATTTT.

This chain connects TRBV5-1 to TRBJ2-7; D unclear. Trimming took 0 bases from V and 4 from J, leaving 14 bases between them. CDR3 length: 15 residues. Germline assignment: CDR1 SGHRS and CDR2 YFSETQ. CDR3 amino acids: CASSLGGVRSYEQYF. CDR3 nucleotide sequence: TGCGCCAGCAGCTTGGGGGGTGTGCGGTCATACGAGCAGTACTTC.

The chain uses TRBV3-1 (or the pseudogene TRBV3-2) and TRBJ2-6; D may be TRBD1 (6 bases). The CDR3 is 18 residues long. Between the trimmed V and J ends, which lost 1 base and 2 bases, there was a span of 15 bases. Germline CDR1 LGHDT, CDR2 YNNKEL (reference sequence). The CDR3, as DNA: TGTGCCAGCAGCCAAGTGCCCATTACAGGGACTGGGGCCAACGTCCTGACTTTC. It translates to CASSQVPITGTGANVLTF.

This clone showed up just a few times. The rearrangement joins TRBV6-1 to TRBJ1-5; tentative D call: TRBD1 (5 bases). The V gene lost 7 bases and the J gene lost 7 bases, with 14 bases spanning the gap. Germline values: CDR1 MNHNS, CDR2 SASEGT. The CDR3 sequence is 13 residues long. The CDR3, as DNA: TGTGCCAGCACTGATCATGGGGCGCAGCCCCAGCATTTT. Protein sequence: CASTDHGAQPQHF.

This clone was observed once. V and J are TRBV3-1 (or the pseudogene TRBV3-2) and TRBJ2-2; TRBD1 might be the D (6 bases). Trimming took off 4 bases at V and 6 bases at J, with 27 bases between the two ends. Germline V CDR1 and CDR2: LGHDT, YNNKEL (reference sequence). The CDR3 is 19 amino acids. CDR3 DNA: TGTGCCAGCAGCCCCCCCCGGACCCCTAACCTTAAGGGGGCCGGGGAGCTGTTTTTT. It specifies CASSPPRTPNLKGAGELFF.

The sample holds one count of this clone. The V call is TRBV28, the J call TRBJ1-6; D is possibly TRBD1 (6 bases). Trimming pared 6 bases from V and 9 bases from J, leaving 15 bases between. Per germline, CDR1 MDHEN and CDR2 SYDVKM. The CDR3 totals 14 residues. The CDR3 bases are TGTGCCAGCAGGACTGGGGGCGCGGGTTCACCCCTCCACTTT. It yields the protein CASRTGGAGSPLHF.

This chain links TRBV5-4 with TRBJ2-7, with TRBD2 identical over 10 bases. Germline V lookup: CDR1 SGHNT, CDR2 YYREEE (reference sequence). CDR3 size: 15 residues. After removal of 5 bases from V and 4 bases from J, the junction contained 9 bases not matched to a gene. The CDR3 bases are TGTGCCAGCAGTTCTAGCGGGAGAGTCAATTACGAGCAGTACTTC. Amino acids: CASSSSGRVNYEQYF.

The chain employs TRBV6-1 and TRBJ1-4; possibly TRBD1 for D (5 bases). Germline V CDR1 and CDR2: MNHNS, SASEGT. V dropped 3 bases and J dropped 7 bases, with 12 bases sitting between them. This CDR3 is built from 14 residues. The CDR3 sequence: CASSDGTATEKLFF. The CDR3 region has the DNA TGTGCCAGCAGTGATGGGACGGCCACTGAAAAACTGTTTTTT.